Below, 11 T cell receptor beta chains from the same sample are listed, as sequenced in a study of blood T cell repertoires in COVID-19. Assay used: immunoSEQ multiplex PCR; TCRdb lists only in-frame clones, some missing. The sample holds some 100,000 clones, about 82% seen once. The sample consisted of peripheral blood. These receptor sequences come from a human donor in a cohort sampled during active COVID-19.

This clone appeared a few times. J is TRBJ2-1 and V is TRBV20-1; 7 bases are a match to TRBD2. Losses at the gene ends were 3 bases for V and 5 bases for J; bases not matched to a gene: 10. The CDR3 spans 15 residues. The germline V gene encodes CDR1 DFQATT and CDR2 SNEGSKA (reference sequence). As DNA, the CDR3 is TGCAGTGCTAGTGTCGGCGGGGCGGGAGACAATGAGCAGTTCTTC. It specifies CSASVGGAGDNEQFF.

This chain joins TRBV5-1 and TRBJ2-3, with 8 bases fitting TRBD2. V gave up 2 bases and J gave up 4 bases; unmatched junction bases: 6. The CDR3 runs 15 residues. Per germline, CDR1 SGHRS and CDR2 YFSETQ. The CDR3 bases are TGCGCCAGCAGCTTACAAGCGGGGGCTTCAGATACGCAGTATTTT. It specifies CASSLQAGASDTQYF.

The chain carries TRBV27 and TRBJ1-6; 10 bases are shared with TRBD1. CDR1 and CDR2 from the germline V gene are MNHEY and SMNVEV (reference sequence). With V trimmed by 7 bases and J by 7 bases, 7 bases remained unmatched. The CDR3 totals 15 residues. The CDR3 DNA follows: TGTGCCAGCAACCCGACAGGGGGCCCAAATTCACCCCTCCACTTT. It yields the protein CASNPTGGPNSPLHF.

This clone was seen only once. This chain links TRBV7-9 with TRBJ1-1, with 9 positions matching TRBD1. CDR3 length: 14 residues. CDR1 SEHNR and CDR2 FQNEAQ come from the germline V gene (reference sequence). V gave up 5 bases and J gave up 1 base; unmatched junction bases: 2. The CDR3 reads CASSRTGANTEAFF. Written as DNA, the CDR3 is TGTGCCAGCAGCCGGACAGGGGCGAACACTGAAGCTTTCTTT.

This clone occurred a few times. This chain links TRBV29-1 with TRBJ2-7; D ambiguous. The CDR3 contains 12 residues. Trimming shortened V by 1 base and J by 5 bases, and 9 bases separated the two germline ends. In germline, CDR1 is SQVTM, CDR2 ANQGSEA. CDR3: CSVEGFRDEQYF. The CDR3 bases are TGCAGCGTTGAAGGGTTCCGGGACGAGCAGTACTTC.

V usage is TRBV7-2 and J usage is TRBJ2-1; 8 positions match TRBD2. Germline loops: CDR1 SGHTA, CDR2 FQGNSA. This CDR3 has 16 amino acids. Unmatched junction bases numbered 7, after V lost 1 base and J lost 5 bases. CDR3 sequence (DNA): TGTGCCAGCAGCTTAGGAGCCGGGGGGGGCAACAATGAGCAGTTCTTC. Amino acid sequence: CASSLGAGGGNNEQFF.

As regards this clone: An end of the junction differs from the germline gene, which may be a read error. J is TRBJ2-7 and V is TRBV7-2; 9 bases are shared with TRBD2. The germline V gene has CDR1 SGHTA and CDR2 FQGNSA. The CDR3 is 16 amino acids. CDR3 residues: CASSLAGRGGSYEQYF. The CDR3 DNA reads TGTGCCAGCAGCCTAGCGGGGCGGGGGGGCTCCTACGAGCAGTACTTC.

The chain couples TRBV9 to TRBJ1-4; no clear D. Trimming left V 3 bases short and J 0 bases short, with 6 bases between. This CDR3 spans 14 amino acids. Germline V lookup: CDR1 SGDLS, CDR2 YYNGEE. CDR3 amino acids: CASSAEATNEKLFF. CDR3 nucleotide sequence: TGTGCCAGCAGCGCAGAAGCAACTAATGAAAAACTGTTTTTT.

The gene calls are TRBV20-1 and TRBJ1-2; D not resolved. V was cut by 0 bases and J by 8 bases, with 7 bases left in between. CDR1 is DFQATT and CDR2 is SNEGSKA in the germline V gene (reference sequence). There are 11 residues in the CDR3. In DNA, the CDR3 is TGCAGTGCTAGAGATTTCATGGGCTACACCTTC. It translates to CSARDFMGYTF.

The chain joins TRBV14 to TRBJ2-5, with TRBD1 matching 7 bases. V gave up 0 bases and J gave up 0 bases; unmatched junction bases: 10. The germline CDR1 and CDR2 sequences are SGHDN and FVKESK. CDR3 size: 18 residues. The CDR3 nucleotides are TGTGCCAGCAGCCAAGATTTGGGGACAGCCCTGTACCAAGAGACCCAGTACTTC. Protein product: CASSQDLGTALYQETQYF.

This chain uses TRBV2 with TRBJ2-5; weak D call: TRBD2 (6 bases). Deletions cut 4 bases from V and 2 bases from J, with 11 bases between. The CDR3 has 14 residues. Germline V gene data show CDR1 as SNHLY and CDR2 as FYNNEI. The CDR3 protein is CASSGTSRQETQYF. CDR3 bases: TGTGCCAGCAGTGGAACTAGCAGACAAGAGACCCAGTACTTC.